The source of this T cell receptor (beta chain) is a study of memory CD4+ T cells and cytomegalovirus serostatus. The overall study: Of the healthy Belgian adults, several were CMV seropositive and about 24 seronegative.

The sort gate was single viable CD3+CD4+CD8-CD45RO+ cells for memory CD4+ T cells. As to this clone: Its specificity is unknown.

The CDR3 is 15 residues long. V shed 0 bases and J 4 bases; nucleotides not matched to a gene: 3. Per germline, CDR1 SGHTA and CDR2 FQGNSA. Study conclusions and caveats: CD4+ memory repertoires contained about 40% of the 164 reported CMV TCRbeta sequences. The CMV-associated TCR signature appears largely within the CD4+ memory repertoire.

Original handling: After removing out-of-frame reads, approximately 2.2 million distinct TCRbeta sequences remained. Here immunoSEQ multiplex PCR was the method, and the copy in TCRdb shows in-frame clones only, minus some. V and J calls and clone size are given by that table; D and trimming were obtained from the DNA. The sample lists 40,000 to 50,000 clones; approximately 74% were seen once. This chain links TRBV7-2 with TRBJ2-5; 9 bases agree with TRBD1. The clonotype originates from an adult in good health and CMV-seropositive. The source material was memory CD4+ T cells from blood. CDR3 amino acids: CASSLAGQGRETQYF. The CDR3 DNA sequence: TGTGCCAGCAGCTTAGCGGGACAGGGACGAGAGACCCAGTACTTC.